What follows are 15 T cell receptor beta chains derived from one specimen sequenced in a study of regulatory and conventional T cells in RAG deficiency. Conventional CD4+ T cells were sorted from blood as CD25-low CD127-high cells. The protocol was immunoSEQ multiplex PCR, while the TCRdb copy is restricted to in-frame clones and leaves out a portion. Of about 24,000 clones in the sample, approximately 95% were seen once. Separately, the same data were catalogued under a study of regulatory T cells. That paper states: The primer mix had 52 TRBV and 13 TRBJ primers.

The specimen sequenced was CD25- CD4+ T cells sorted from blood. The source is a human donor in good health.

The chain uses TRBV5-1 and TRBJ2-5; 8 bases agree with TRBD2. There are 18 residues in the CDR3. Germline CDR1 is SGHRS and CDR2 is YFSETQ. V shed 4 bases, J shed 2 bases, and the junction held 16 bases outside the gene matches. The CDR3 DNA reads as TGCGCCAGCAGCATCAAATCGGGGGGGGGTACCGAACAAGAGACCCAGTACTTC. This gives the protein CASSIKSGGGTEQETQYF.

J is TRBJ1-6 and V is TRBV4-3; 9 bases agree with TRBD1. With V trimmed by 3 bases and J by 9 bases, 6 bases remained unmatched. This CDR3 region has 15 residues. Germline CDR1 and CDR2: LGHNA and YSLEER. CDR3 sequence (DNA): TGCGCCAGCAGCCATGGACAGGGGATCCCTTCACCCCTCCACTTT. Amino acids: CASSHGQGIPSPLHF.

The V and J genes are TRBV18 and TRBJ1-4; 9 bases agree with TRBD1. The length of the CDR3 is 16 residues. CDR1 and CDR2 (germline): KGHSH, LQKENI. The junction had 8 bases not matched to a gene; V was cut back by 1 base and J by 8 bases. The CDR3 is CASSPRSGQGYEKLFF. The CDR3 DNA follows: TGTGCCAGCTCACCACGTTCCGGACAGGGGTACGAAAAACTGTTTTTT.

The rearrangement links TRBV30 to TRBJ2-5; 11 positions agree with TRBD1. V was pared by 2 bases and J by 7 bases, with 18 bases of the junction left unmatched. The CDR3 covers 18 residues. Germline V gene lookup returns CDR1 GTSNPN and CDR2 SVGIG (reference sequence). This CDR3 reads CAWSNYAPGQGESGTQYF. DNA of the CDR3: TGTGCCTGGAGTAACTACGCACCGGGACAGGGGGAAAGTGGGACCCAGTACTTC.

The CDR3 region has the DNA TGTGCCAGCAGCCCGGGACTGGGGGAGACCCAGTACTTC. Its translation is CASSPGLGETQYF. The rearrangement links TRBV4-2 to TRBJ2-5; weak D call: TRBD2 (6 bases). Germline loops: CDR1 LGHNA, CDR2 YNFKEQ. The CDR3 length is 13 residues. The ends were cut back, 4 bases at V and 5 bases at J, with 11 bases in the middle.

A single count supports this clone. CDR3 bases: TGTGCCAGCAGCACAGGGATTGGCTACACCTTC. Translating it yields CASSTGIGYTF. The rearrangement joins TRBV5-4 to TRBJ1-2, with TRBD1 as a possible D gene (6 bases). The CDR3 has 11 amino acids. Germline CDR1 reads SGHNT; CDR2 reads YYREEE (reference sequence). With 4 bases removed from V and 7 bases from J, the gap between germline ends came to 8 bases.

This sequence joins TRBV30 and TRBJ2-5; perhaps TRBD1 as D (6 bases). The CDR3 contains 13 residues. Germline CDR1 GTSNPN, CDR2 SVGIG (reference sequence). The germline V and J ends were trimmed by 5 bases and 5 bases, with 15 bases remaining between them. The CDR3 sequence: CAWLTGSTETQYF. CDR3 bases: TGTGCCTGGCTGACAGGTTCCACTGAGACCCAGTACTTC.

The chain couples TRBV7-2 to TRBJ1-5; D remains ambiguous. CDR1 is SGHTA and CDR2 is FQGNSA in the germline V gene. The CDR3 loop spans 14 amino acids. Trimming removed 0 bases at V and 6 bases at J, with 9 bases between. Written as DNA, the CDR3 is TGTGCCAGCAGCTTAGCCGCGGGGTTTCAGCCCCAGCATTTT. It is translated as CASSLAAGFQPQHF.

V is TRBV28 and J is TRBJ1-1; perhaps TRBD1 as D (5 bases). The CDR3 has 16 amino acids. Germline V gene lookup returns CDR1 MDHEN and CDR2 SYDVKM. Between the trimmed V and J ends, which lost 3 bases and 1 base, there was a span of 15 bases. This chain's CDR3 is CASSLEFGAANTEAFF. In DNA, the CDR3 is TGTGCCAGCAGTTTGGAATTTGGGGCGGCGAACACTGAAGCTTTCTTT.

V usage is TRBV19 and J usage is TRBJ1-4, with D possibly being TRBD1 (5 bases). Trimming cost V 3 bases and J 5 bases, with 10 bases left between them. This CDR3 has 14 residues. Germline assignment: CDR1 LNHDA and CDR2 SQIVND (reference sequence). In nucleotides, the CDR3 is TGTGCCAGTAGTATTGGGGCAGCCAATGAAAAACTGTTTTTT. It is translated as CASSIGAANEKLFF.

The chain uses TRBV28 and TRBJ1-2; D not resolved. CDR1 MDHEN and CDR2 SYDVKM come from the germline V gene. The CDR3 has 13 residues. V gave up 7 bases and J gave up 4 bases, with 13 bases separating them. DNA for the CDR3: TGTGCCAGCACTGAAGACGGAGTCTATGGCTACACCTTC. It yields the protein CASTEDGVYGYTF.

This chain uses TRBV5-1 with TRBJ1-1, with TRBD1 as a possible D gene (5 bases). CDR3 length equals 15 residues. The V gene lost 3 bases and the J gene lost 3 bases, with 15 bases spanning the gap. Germline loops: CDR1 SGHRS, CDR2 YFSETQ. CDR3: CASSWHGGADTEAFF. The CDR3 nucleotides read TGCGCCAGCAGCTGGCATGGAGGGGCGGACACTGAAGCTTTCTTT.

V is TRBV29-1 and J is TRBJ2-5; tentative D call: TRBD1 (5 bases). This CDR3 has 12 residues. V was shortened by 2 bases and J by 1 base, with 5 bases between the two germline ends. Germline V gives CDR1 SQVTM, CDR2 ANQGSEA. The CDR3 DNA is TGCAGCGTTGAAAGGGGCCAAGAGACCCAGTACTTC. It translates to CSVERGQETQYF.

The rearrangement joins TRBV7-9 to TRBJ2-3; a weak D match, TRBD1 (6 bases). This CDR3 has 15 residues. Looked up from germline, CDR1 is SEHNR and CDR2 is FQNEAQ (reference sequence). Trimming removed 5 bases from V and 2 bases from J, with 14 bases in between. The CDR3 reads CASSHDRFITDTQYF. CDR3 bases: TGTGCCAGCAGCCATGACAGGTTTATCACAGATACGCAGTATTTT.

The chain is built from TRBV30 and TRBJ2-1; 10 bases map to TRBD1. Trimming cost V 3 bases and J 9 bases; bases outside gene matches: 5. Germline lookup yields CDR1 GTSNPN and CDR2 SVGIG (reference sequence). This CDR3 has 13 residues. CDR3 in amino acids: CAWSRDRGGEQFF. The CDR3 coding sequence is TGTGCCTGGAGCCGGGACAGGGGCGGTGAGCAGTTCTTC.